The 29 T cell receptor beta chains given below trace back to one sample, sequenced in a study of Graves' ophthalmopathy and Graves' hyperthyroidism. Amplified TCR beta CDR3 regions were obtained using RNA transcripts as template. Scientists carried out first-round RT-PCR using HTBI primers and then a second-round multiplex PCR. One entry per CDR3 protein results from TCRdb running MiXCR on the multiplex PCR reads. This table has roughly 410,000 distinct CDR3 sequences, roughly 14% appearing once. Input material: peripheral blood. The origin of the receptors is a woman younger than 30 with stable Graves' hyperthyroidism.

This clonotype was detected ten times or more. The chain recombines TRBV7-9 with TRBJ1-1; 8 bases match TRBD1. There are 15 residues in the CDR3. V lost 4 bases, J lost 5 bases, and 9 bases stayed unmatched. Germline loops: CDR1 SEHNR, CDR2 FQNEAQ (reference sequence). For the CDR3, the DNA is TGTGCCAGCAGCTCGCAGGACAGGGCGAGGACTGAAGCTTTCTTT. Its translation is CASSSQDRARTEAFF.

V gene TRBV2 combines with J gene TRBJ2-2, with TRBD1 matching 9 bases. This CDR3 comprises 15 residues. Trimming cost V 6 bases and J 5 bases; bases outside gene matches: 7. Germline V gives CDR1 SNHLY, CDR2 FYNNEI. The CDR3 sequence: CASSRVTGGTGELFF. Here the CDR3 DNA reads TGTGCCAGCAGCAGAGTGACAGGGGGTACCGGGGAGCTGTTTTTT.

The table lists this clonotype with many counts. This chain links TRBV6-2 or TRBV6-3 with TRBJ2-3, with 10 nucleotides matching TRBD2. V trimming: 6 bases; J trimming: 8 bases; junction bases outside the gene matches: 11. The CDR3 runs 15 residues. CDR1 is MNHEY and CDR2 is SVGEGT in the germline V gene. In DNA, the CDR3 is TGTGCCAGCAGGGCTAGCGGGGGCCCGCTGGGTACGCAGTATTTT. Translating it yields CASRASGGPLGTQYF.

There are many counts of this clonotype. This chain links TRBV2 with TRBJ1-6; perhaps TRBD1 as D (6 bases). Trimming cost V 8 bases and J 5 bases, with 16 bases left between them. This CDR3 is built from 15 residues. Germline values: CDR1 SNHLY, CDR2 FYNNEI. Written as DNA, the CDR3 is TGTGCCAGCGGCACTTCTACAGGGAATAATTCACCCCTCCACTTT. Amino acids: CASGTSTGNNSPLHF.

This clonotype was recorded many times. This chain uses TRBV24-1 with TRBJ1-2, with TRBD1 matching over 10 bases. Germline V gene data show CDR1 as KGHDR and CDR2 as SFDVKD. The CDR3 contains 12 residues. V shed 7 bases, J shed 7 bases, and the junction held 2 bases outside the gene matches. The CDR3 DNA sequence: TGTGCCACCAGCCGGACAGGGGGTGGCTACACCTTC. Amino acid sequence: CATSRTGGGYTF.

The table lists this clonotype with many counts. The chain couples TRBV7-2 to TRBJ1-3, with TRBD1 matching 7 bases. The V segment lost 5 bases and the J segment 4 bases; nucleotides outside the gene matches: 2. The CDR3 extends over 13 amino acids. Germline CDR1 and CDR2: SGHTA and FQGNSA. The CDR3 DNA follows: TGTGCCAGCAGCGGGGGACAGGGAAACACCATATATTTT. Amino acids: CASSGGQGNTIYF. The complete variable domain, with remaining parts taken from reference TRBV7-2 and TRBJ1-3, reads GAGVSQSPSNKVTEKGKDVELRCDPISGHTALYWYRQSLGQGLEFLIYFQGNSAPDKSGLPSDRFSAERTGGSVSTLTIQRTQQEDSAVYLCASSGGQGNTIYFGEGSWLTVV.

In its sample, this clonotype was seen many times. A much larger clone sits a single nucleotide away, making a read error possible. The gene calls are TRBV28 and TRBJ1-3; D not resolved. From germline, CDR1 is MDHEN and CDR2 SYDVKM. This CDR3 is 15 amino acids long. The CDR3 sequence: CASSSYQASGDTIYF. The CDR3 DNA follows: TGTGCCAGCAGTTCCTATCAGGCTTCTGGAGACACCATATATTTT.

This clonotype was observed at least ten times. V and J are TRBV6-5 and TRBJ1-2, with D unresolved. The V end was cut by 6 bases, the J end by 6 bases, with 11 bases between. Germline CDR1 MNHEY, CDR2 SVGAGI. The CDR3 is 12 residues long. The CDR3 DNA is TGTGCCAGCAGCTCGGCCGGGGATGGCTACACCTTC. This sequence encodes CASSSAGDGYTF.

The CDR3 region has the DNA TGTGCCAGCAGCTTAGCGCCGGTCGCTCCTGGCTACACCTTC. This sequence encodes CASSLAPVAPGYTF. The chain combines TRBV7-2 with TRBJ1-2; no clear D gene. Trimming removed 0 bases from V and 7 bases from J, with 12 bases in between. The CDR3 is 14 residues long. Germline V CDR1 and CDR2: SGHTA, FQGNSA.

This clonotype was seen repeatedly, ten times or more. The CDR3: CASSRSEGGSEAFF. DNA for the CDR3: TGCGCCAGCAGCCGTTCTGAGGGTGGCTCTGAAGCTTTCTTT. J is TRBJ1-1 and V is TRBV4-1; no reliable D call. CDR3 size: 14 residues. V lost 4 bases and J 6 bases, leaving 15 bases between the germline ends. Germline V gene lookup returns CDR1 MGHRA and CDR2 YSYEKL.

This clonotype has at least ten counts. The chain couples TRBV7-8 to TRBJ2-5, with TRBD1 matching 10 bases. The CDR3 is 16 residues long. Germline CDR1 SGHVS, CDR2 FQNEAQ. V was clipped by 1 base and J by 4 bases; unmatched bases: 6. CDR3 bases: TGTGCCAGCAGCTTAGAGACAGGGGGCCAAGGAGAGACCCAGTACTTC. It translates to CASSLETGGQGETQYF. The whole variable domain, filled in from reference TRBV7-8 and TRBJ2-5, reads GAGVSQSPRYKVAKRGQDVALRCDPISGHVSLFWYQQALGQGPEFLTYFQNEAQLDKSGLPSDRFFAERPEGSVSTLKIQRTQQEDSAVYLCASSLETGGQGETQYFGPGTRLLVL.

The table lists this clonotype with many counts. This chain uses TRBV4-1 with TRBJ1-1, with D uncertain. CDR1 is MGHRA, CDR2 YSYEKL, per germline. The CDR3 length is 16 residues. Deletions cut 0 bases from V and 3 bases from J, with 14 bases between. The CDR3 DNA is TGCGCCAGCAGCCAAGAGCCGGGGTTAACGGACACTGAAGCTTTCTTT. Its protein product is CASSQEPGLTDTEAFF.

This clonotype was seen many times. This rearrangement joins TRBV29-1 to TRBJ2-7; either TRBD1 or TRBD2 may supply D (5 bases each). Germline V gives CDR1 SQVTM, CDR2 ANQGSEA. This CDR3 contains 12 residues. With 6 bases removed from V and 5 bases from J, the gap between germline ends came to 14 bases. CDR3 DNA sequence: TGCAGCGTCGGGATGGGGCGGGACGAGCAGTACTTC. The encoded protein is CSVGMGRDEQYF.

The table lists this clonotype with many counts. The gene calls are TRBV15 and TRBJ1-1; D ambiguous. V gave up 0 bases and J gave up 1 base, with 21 bases separating them. CDR1 LNHNV and CDR2 YYDKDF come from the germline V gene (reference sequence). There are 19 residues in the CDR3. The CDR3 DNA is TGTGCCACCAGCAGAGATCTTAAGGGATCTTCGATACGGAACACTGAAGCTTTCTTT. It translates to CATSRDLKGSSIRNTEAFF.

In its sample, this clonotype was seen many times. DNA for the CDR3: TGCGCCAGCAGCCAAGGGAGCGGGGGCCCGGGGGAGACCCAGTACTTC. Its protein product is CASSQGSGGPGETQYF. The chain uses TRBV4-1 and TRBJ2-5, with TRBD2 matching 8 bases. With V trimmed by 1 base and J by 5 bases, 9 bases remained unmatched. Germline values: CDR1 MGHRA, CDR2 YSYEKL. This CDR3 has 16 amino acids.

This clonotype has ten or more counts. V and J are TRBV19 and TRBJ2-7; D perhaps matches TRBD2 (6 bases). The V and J ends lost 3 bases and 2 bases respectively, with 11 bases between them. CDR3 size: 14 residues. CDR1 is LNHDA, CDR2 SQIVND, per germline (reference sequence). The DNA of the CDR3 is TGTGCCAGTAGTATCTCCGGGACTGCCTACGAGCAGTACTTC. The encoded protein is CASSISGTAYEQYF.

This clonotype was seen repeatedly, ten times or more. The chain recombines TRBV20-1 with TRBJ1-1; no clear D. Per the germline V gene, CDR1 is DFQATT and CDR2 is SNEGSKA (reference sequence). V was trimmed by 3 bases and J by 0 bases, leaving 20 bases between them. The length of the CDR3 is 17 residues. CDR3 DNA: TGCAGTGCTAGGAGGCAGCTGAGGCGAGGGCTGAACACTGAAGCTTTCTTT. This gives the protein CSARRQLRRGLNTEAFF.

The sample holds many counts of this clonotype. The rearrangement links TRBV12-3 or TRBV12-4 to TRBJ1-2; D ambiguous. This CDR3 comprises 14 residues. Trimming stripped 3 bases from V and 8 bases from J, with 16 bases between. CDR3 sequence (DNA): TGTGCCAGCAGTTTTGTCAGGCAGAAGACCGGCTACACCTTC. Its translation is CASSFVRQKTGYTF.

This clonotype was counted at least ten times. The chain recombines TRBV7-2 with TRBJ2-7; D unclear. Trimming took off 1 base at V and 0 bases at J, with 7 bases between the two ends. The CDR3 consists of 14 residues. Germline CDR1 reads SGHTA; CDR2 reads FQGNSA. This chain's CDR3 is CASSLGLSSYEQYF. CDR3 DNA sequence: TGTGCCAGCAGCTTAGGGCTGAGCTCCTACGAGCAGTACTTC.

This clonotype was observed once. V is TRBV18 and J is TRBJ2-5; 8 bases map to TRBD1. V lost 1 base and J lost 2; bases outside the gene matches: 9. The CDR3 covers 17 residues. CDR1 KGHSH and CDR2 LQKENI come from the germline V gene. CDR3 protein: CASSPRNLGTGQETQYF. The CDR3 DNA follows: TGTGCCAGCTCACCACGGAACCTAGGGACAGGACAAGAGACCCAGTACTTC.

This clonotype occurred many times. This rearrangement joins TRBV12-3 or TRBV12-4 to TRBJ1-2, with no clear D. This CDR3 region has 11 residues. Trimming pared 7 bases from V and 6 bases from J, leaving 9 bases between. CDR3 sequence reads: CASTLSHGYTF. The CDR3 DNA is TGTGCCAGCACCTTGTCACATGGCTACACCTTC.

This clonotype was observed many times. The rearrangement joins TRBV19 to TRBJ1-2; unclear D gene. Germline CDR1 and CDR2: LNHDA and SQIVND (reference sequence). The V end was cut by 4 bases, the J end by 4 bases, with 10 bases between. The CDR3 is made up of 13 amino acids. CDR3 sequence reads: CASSKARVYGYTF. CDR3 coding DNA: TGTGCCAGTAGTAAGGCGAGGGTCTATGGCTACACCTTC.

The table lists this clonotype with many counts. The chain joins TRBV7-2 to TRBJ1-1, with D unclear. V was shortened by 1 base and J by 7 bases, with 16 bases between the two germline ends. Looked up from germline, CDR1 is SGHTA and CDR2 is FQGNSA. The CDR3 covers 15 residues. The CDR3 loop reads CASSLGPGGGREAFF. The CDR3 DNA sequence: TGTGCCAGCAGCTTAGGTCCGGGCGGAGGCCGTGAAGCTTTCTTT.

There are many counts of this clonotype. The chain carries TRBV12-3 or TRBV12-4 and TRBJ1-5, with 8 bases identical to TRBD1. The CDR3 has 17 amino acids. Losses at the gene ends were 5 bases for V and 1 base for J; bases not matched to a gene: 10. The CDR3 sequence: CASSLRTGKGSNQPQHF. The CDR3 bases are TGTGCCAGCAGTCTCCGGACAGGGAAAGGGAGCAATCAGCCCCAGCATTTT.

Only a few counts were recorded for this clonotype. The rearrangement uses TRBV12-3 or TRBV12-4 and TRBJ2-2, with TRBD1 matching 8 bases. There are 14 residues in the CDR3. The junction had 2 bases not matched to a gene; V was cut back by 5 bases and J by 3 bases. CDR3: CASSTTGDTGELFF. CDR3 DNA: TGTGCCAGCAGTACGACAGGGGACACCGGGGAGCTGTTTTTT.

This clonotype was detected many times. CDR3 residues: CASSSGGGLSGYTF. In nucleotides, the CDR3 is TGTGCCAGCAGTTCCGGGGGCGGGCTGAGCGGCTACACCTTC. The genes are TRBV12-3 or TRBV12-4 and TRBJ1-2; weak D call: TRBD1 (6 bases). The V end was cut by 4 bases, the J end by 8 bases, with 17 bases between. This CDR3 comprises 14 residues.

This clonotype came up many times. The V and J genes are TRBV6-2 or TRBV6-3 and TRBJ2-2; no clear D. The CDR3 sequence is 15 residues long. Germline loops: CDR1 MNHEY, CDR2 SVGEGT. V lost 0 bases to trimming and J lost 1 base, with 6 bases between them. The CDR3 DNA reads as TGTGCCAGCAGTTACTCGGTGGGGAACACCGGGGAGCTGTTTTTT. Protein product: CASSYSVGNTGELFF.

This clonotype was observed at least ten times. The chain recombines TRBV6-1 with TRBJ2-2, with 9 bases lining up with TRBD2. Losses at the gene ends were 4 bases for V and 6 bases for J; bases not matched to a gene: 3. The CDR3 totals 14 residues. The germline V gene encodes CDR1 MNHNS and CDR2 SASEGT. The CDR3 DNA reads TGTGCCAGCAGTGTACAGCGGGGGGCCGGGGAGCTGTTTTTT. As protein: CASSVQRGAGELFF.

As concerns this clonotype: This sequence may be a read error, since a much larger clone differs from it by one base. This chain joins TRBV18 and TRBJ2-5; D is undetermined. The CDR3 totals 13 residues. CDR1 and CDR2 from the germline V gene are KGHSH and LQKENI. CDR3 region: CASSPGSSETKYF. DNA of the CDR3: TGTGCCAGCTCACCAGGCAGCTCGGAGACCAAGTACTTC. The entire variable domain, with the rest obtained from reference TRBV18 and TRBJ2-5, is as follows: NAGVMQNPRHLVRRRGQEARLRCSPMKGHSHVYWYRQLPEEGLKFMVYLQKENIIDESGMPKERFSAEFPKEGPSILRIQQVVRGDSAAYFCASSPGSSETKYFGPGTRLLVL.